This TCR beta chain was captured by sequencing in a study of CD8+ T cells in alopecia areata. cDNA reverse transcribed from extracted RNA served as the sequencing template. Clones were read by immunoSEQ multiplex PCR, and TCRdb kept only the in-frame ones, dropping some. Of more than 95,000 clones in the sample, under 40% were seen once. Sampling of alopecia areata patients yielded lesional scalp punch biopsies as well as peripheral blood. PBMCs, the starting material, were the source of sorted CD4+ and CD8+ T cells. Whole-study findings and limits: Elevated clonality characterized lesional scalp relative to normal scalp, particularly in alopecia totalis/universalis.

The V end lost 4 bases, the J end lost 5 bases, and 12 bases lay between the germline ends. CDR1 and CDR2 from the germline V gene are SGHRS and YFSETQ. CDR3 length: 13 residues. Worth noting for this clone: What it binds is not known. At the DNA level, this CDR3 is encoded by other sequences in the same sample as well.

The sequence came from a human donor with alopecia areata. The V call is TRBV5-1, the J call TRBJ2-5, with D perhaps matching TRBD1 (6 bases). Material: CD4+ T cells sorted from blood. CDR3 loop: CASSPQGTETQYF. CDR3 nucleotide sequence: TGCGCCAGCAGCCCGCAGGGGACGGAGACCCAGTACTTC.